Detailed here is one T cell receptor beta chain. The antigen is not known. The sample originates from a study of cytomegalovirus exposure and HLA in healthy donors. Study results and caveats: Per a prior analysis, the majority of TCR beta V segments were productive roughly 87% or roughly 30% of the time. A later analysis linked around 15,000 TCR beta sequences to HLA alleles at 0.05 false discovery rate. Later, TCR association rates were found to vary by HLA locus, highest for DRB1 and lowest for HLA-C.

Both 60 Vbeta primers and 13 Jbeta primers went into the PCR. Clones were sequenced by immunoSEQ multiplex PCR, and TCRdb holds only the in-frame ones, with some missing. The listing contains 110,000 to 150,000 clones. Donors had nominal health at sampling but likely had unrecorded immune exposures. The sequenced material came from PBMCs. The clonotype originates from a male donor in good health and CMV-seronegative.

CDR3 sequence: CASSMGASNQPQHF. CDR3 nucleotide sequence: TGTGCCAGTAGTATGGGGGCCAGTAATCAGCCCCAGCATTTT. The chain has TRBV19 and TRBJ1-5, with a weak D call TRBD1 (6 bases). The CDR3 contains 14 residues. V was shortened by 3 bases and J by 4 bases, with 10 bases between the two germline ends. The germline V gene encodes CDR1 LNHDA and CDR2 SQIVND (reference sequence).